This T cell receptor beta chain was documented in a study of response to subunit inactivated influenza vaccine. Study-wide results and limits: The study's authors posited that every seasonal influenza vaccination enlists few new T cells.

V was pared by 6 bases and J by 4 bases, with 18 bases between. Germline V gene lookup returns CDR1 DFQATT and CDR2 SNEGSKA (reference sequence). CDR3 size: 14 residues. About this clonotype itself: Its antigen is still unknown.

TCRdb re-derived calls from the RT-PCR reads in MiXCR, one entry per CDR3 protein. Of approximately 700,000 distinct CDR3 sequences listed, roughly 14% are singletons. This TCR was recovered from a man over 45 who received an inactivated influenza vaccine. The V call is TRBV20-1, the J call TRBJ2-5; D is perhaps TRBD1 (5 bases). The sample in question was PBMCs from blood, obtained approximately 12 days after vaccination. This CDR3 reads CSARPVGVGETQYF. For the CDR3, the DNA is TGCAGTGCCCGACCTGTAGGGGTCGGAGAGACCCAGTACTTC.